This is a list of T cell receptor beta chains from one sample in a study of cytomegalovirus exposure and HLA in healthy donors. Only in-frame clones appear in the TCRdb table, and some are missing; sequencing was by immunoSEQ multiplex PCR. The sample carries around 110,000 clones, roughly 80% recorded once. Sequencing input: PBMCs. The receptor source for this set is a man under 40 in good health and CMV-seropositive. Both conserved end residues are part of each CDR3. Each record gives: CDR3 protein, CDR3 DNA, D gene, clone size, J gene, V gene. A D gene is named only where the DNA matches it firmly. Clone size is stated in some rows and not others, as once, few, many or a class when expanded.

CASSSKGQSYEQYF | TGTGCCAGCAGTTCAAAAGGACAGAGCTACGAGCAGTACTTC | - | - | TRBJ2-7 | TRBV27
CASSLRNRESSGYTF | TGCGCCAGCAGTCTACGTAACAGGGAAAGTTCTGGCTACACCTTC | - | - | TRBJ1-2 | TRBV5-1
CASSFRGGDTEAFF | TGTGCCAGCAGCTTTAGGGGAGGCGACACTGAAGCTTTCTTT | - | once | TRBJ1-1 | TRBV5-4
CAIGGGAGGIYEQYF | TGTGCCATCGGGGGAGGGGCGGGGGGTATCTACGAGCAGTACTTC | TRBD2 | - | TRBJ2-7 | TRBV10-3
CASSSDFYNEQFF | TGTGCCAGCAGCTCGGACTTCTACAATGAGCAGTTCTTC | - | - | TRBJ2-1 | TRBV11-3
CASSYDRASNQPQHF | TGTGCCAGCAGCTATGACAGGGCAAGCAATCAGCCCCAGCATTTT | TRBD1 | - | TRBJ1-5 | TRBV7-9
CASSHPGQIYEQYF | TGTGCCAGCAGCCATCCGGGACAGATCTACGAGCAGTACTTC | TRBD1 | - | TRBJ2-7 | TRBV11-2
CASTGGLNYRNEQFF | TGTGCCAGCACCGGCGGGCTCAACTACCGCAATGAGCAGTTCTTC | - | - | TRBJ2-1 | TRBV6-5
CATSSPSRGRDTQYF | TGTGCCACCAGCAGTCCATCCCGGGGTAGAGATACGCAGTATTTT | - | - | TRBJ2-3 | TRBV15
CASSGWTGTDTQYF | TGTGCCAGCAGCGGCTGGACTGGCACAGATACGCAGTATTTT | - | - | TRBJ2-3 | TRBV9
CASSSQGWSGNTIYF | TGTGCCAGCAGTTCGCAGGGTTGGTCTGGAAACACCATATATTTT | - | few | TRBJ1-3 | TRBV27
CAISESGGGPTDTQYF | TGTGCCATCAGTGAGTCCGGGGGGGGCCCCACAGATACGCAGTATTTT | TRBD2 | - | TRBJ2-3 | TRBV10-3
CASSLGRQGEAFF | TGTGCCAGCAGCCTAGGGCGACAGGGTGAAGCTTTCTTT | TRBD1 | - | TRBJ1-1 | TRBV11-2
CASSLASPVETQYF | TGCGCCAGCAGCTTGGCTAGCCCGGTTGAGACCCAGTACTTC | - | few | TRBJ2-5 | TRBV5-1
CASKKGQGRYEQYF | TGTGCCAGCAAAAAGGGACAGGGGCGGTACGAGCAGTACTTC | TRBD1 | - | TRBJ2-7 | TRBV6-6
CASSFDGDRTYNEQFF | TGTGCCAGCAGCTTCGACGGGGACAGAACCTACAATGAGCAGTTCTTC | TRBD1 | - | TRBJ2-1 | TRBV7-3
CASSSTGGLGQPQHF | TGTGCCAGCAGTTCTACAGGGGGGTTAGGACAGCCCCAGCATTTT | TRBD1 | - | TRBJ1-5 | TRBV7-9
CASSITGGVFDTEAFF | TGTGCCAGTAGTATAACAGGGGGCGTTTTCGACACTGAAGCTTTCTTT | TRBD1 | - | TRBJ1-1 | TRBV19
CASSEARASIGYTF | TGTGCCAGCAGTGAAGCGCGGGCATCTATTGGCTACACCTTC | - | - | TRBJ1-2 | TRBV2
CASKVGRGGPDTQYF | TGCGCCAGCAAGGTGGGGCGGGGGGGCCCCGATACGCAGTATTTT | TRBD2 | - | TRBJ2-3 | TRBV5-1
CASSPPGYRGVTEAFF | TGTGCCAGCTCCCCCCCGGGATACAGGGGAGTGACTGAAGCTTTCTTT | TRBD1 | - | TRBJ1-1 | TRBV18
CASSLLGTTNTGELFF | TGTGCCAGCAGCTTATTAGGGACAACGAACACCGGGGAGCTGTTTTTT | - | once | TRBJ2-2 | TRBV7-2